One and the same sample provided the 20 T cell receptor beta chains below, sequenced in a study of shared clonotypes between healthy human individuals. Here immunoSEQ multiplex PCR was the method, and the copy in TCRdb shows in-frame clones only, minus some. The table has some 980,000 clones, about 80% seen once; the top ten hold about 1.5%. Sequencing was carried out using memory CD4+ T cells sorted from blood. As for subset: CD45RA-negative fraction. The receptors were sampled from a man aged 18-30 years in good health.

The chain has TRBV5-6 and TRBJ1-2, with unresolved D. V gave up 4 bases and J gave up 0 bases, with 16 bases separating them. Germline-derived CDR1 and CDR2 are SGHDT and YYEEEE. This CDR3 comprises 16 residues. CDR3 amino acids: CASSVGRTTTNYGYTF. As DNA, the CDR3 is TGTGCCAGCAGCGTCGGACGGACTACTACTAACTATGGCTACACCTTC.

V gene TRBV6-1 combines with J gene TRBJ2-1; TRBD2 matches at 11 bases. V was pared by 4 bases and J by 1 base, with 3 bases of the junction left unmatched. The CDR3 is made up of 16 amino acids. Germline loops: CDR1 MNHNS, CDR2 SASEGT. CDR3 bases: TGTGCCAGCAGTGCCTTAGCGGGGGGGTCCTACAATGAGCAGTTCTTC. Translated: CASSALAGGSYNEQFF.

Only a few counts were recorded for this clone. This CDR3 is also generated by other DNA sequences in the sample. The CDR3 sequence is CASSLTQGADTQYF. As DNA, the CDR3 is TGTGCCAGCAGCTTAACCCAGGGAGCAGATACGCAGTATTTT. The genes are TRBV7-3 and TRBJ2-3; D may match TRBD1 or TRBD2 (5 bases each). Trimming cost V 0 bases and J 4 bases, with 8 bases left between them. The germline V gene encodes CDR1 SGHTA and CDR2 FQGTGA. The CDR3 extends over 14 amino acids.

V and J are TRBV5-1 and TRBJ2-3, with TRBD2 identical over 11 bases. The germline CDR1 and CDR2 sequences are SGHRS and YFSETQ. The CDR3 is 16 residues long. Trimming cost V 4 bases and J 4 bases; bases outside gene matches: 8. CDR3 region: CASSNLLAGASDTQYF. In DNA form, the CDR3 reads TGCGCCAGCAGCAACTTACTAGCGGGAGCCTCAGATACGCAGTATTTT.

This clone was found a few times. The chain employs TRBV19 and TRBJ1-4; the D is unclear. Germline CDR1 LNHDA, CDR2 SQIVND (reference sequence). Trimming took off 5 bases at V and 7 bases at J, with 11 bases between the two ends. The CDR3 runs to 13 residues. The CDR3 loop reads CASSLAGGEKLFF. In DNA, the CDR3 is TGTGCCAGTAGTCTGGCTGGTGGTGAAAAACTGTTTTTT. The full variable domain, in which reference TRBV19 and TRBJ1-4 provide the parts outside the CDR3, is DGGITQSPKYLFRKEGQNVTLSCEQNLNHDAMYWYRQDPGQGLRLIYYSQIVNDFQKGDIAEGYSVSREKKESFPLTVTSAQKNPTAFYLCASSLAGGEKLFFGSGTQLSVL.

The rearrangement joins TRBV21-1 to TRBJ1-4. TRBV21-1 is a pseudogene. The CDR3 has 17 amino acids. In nucleotides, the CDR3 is TGTGCCAGCAGCTTCTTGCCCGAACTTACAACTAATGAAAAACTGTTTTTT. This codes for CASSFLPELTTNEKLFF.

The chain carries TRBV5-1 and TRBJ1-1, with 7 bases fitting TRBD1. The junction had 5 bases not matched to a gene; V was cut back by 7 bases and J by 2 bases. The CDR3 length is 13 residues. Per germline, CDR1 SGHRS and CDR2 YFSETQ. CDR3 in amino acids: CASRRDSNTEAFF. The CDR3 nucleotides read TGCGCCAGCCGGAGGGACAGCAACACTGAAGCTTTCTTT.

The CDR3 sequence: CASSPGMYQETQYF. CDR3 DNA sequence: TGTGCCAGCAGCCCTGGAATGTACCAAGAGACCCAGTACTTC. V is TRBV25-1 and J is TRBJ2-5; D is ambiguous. Germline CDR1 MGHDK, CDR2 SYGVNS. With 6 bases removed from V and 0 bases from J, the gap between germline ends came to 11 bases. The length of the CDR3 is 14 residues.

About this clone itself: This could be a read error, since a much larger clone is one nucleotide away. V usage is TRBV27 and J usage is TRBJ2-3; D call uncertain. V was cut by 0 bases and J by 1 base, with 2 bases left in between. This CDR3 has 13 amino acids. The germline V gene encodes CDR1 MNHEY and CDR2 SMNVEV (reference sequence). The CDR3 bases are TGTGCCAGCAGTTTATCTTGCACAGATACGCAGTATTTT. Translation: CASSLSCTDTQYF.

J is TRBJ1-6 and V is TRBV2, with D unclear. CDR1 and CDR2 from the germline V gene are SNHLY and FYNNEI. This CDR3 comprises 16 residues. The ends were cut back, 3 bases at V and 6 bases at J, with 15 bases in the middle. The CDR3 sequence is CASSDRAPPINSPLHF. The CDR3 DNA follows: TGTGCCAGCAGTGACCGGGCACCCCCAATTAATTCACCCCTCCACTTT.

The chain employs TRBV7-9 and TRBJ2-3; a weak D match, TRBD2 (6 bases). Germline-derived CDR1 and CDR2 are SEHNR and FQNEAQ (reference sequence). Trimming shortened V by 3 bases and J by 1 base, and 17 bases separated the two germline ends. This CDR3 is 17 amino acids long. CDR3: CASSFSAGTDRTDTQYF. DNA of the CDR3: TGTGCCAGCAGCTTCAGCGCCGGGACTGACCGCACAGATACGCAGTATTTT.

The chain uses TRBV7-2 and TRBJ2-7, with 10 positions matching TRBD1. Germline V lookup: CDR1 SGHTA, CDR2 FQGNSA. This CDR3 is 15 amino acids long. Trimming at V came to 5 bases and at J to 2 bases, leaving 6 bases not matched to a gene. CDR3 sequence reads: CASSPGGTGAYEQYF. The CDR3 DNA reads TGTGCCAGCAGCCCAGGAGGGACAGGGGCCTACGAGCAGTACTTC.

This clone is a singleton in its sample. The chain combines TRBV6-1 with TRBJ1-6, with D hard to call. The V gene's germline CDR1 is MNHNS and CDR2 SASEGT. The CDR3 consists of 15 residues. V gave up 8 bases and J gave up 5 bases, with 16 bases separating them. DNA for the CDR3: TGTGCCAGCGGGGAGGGAACGAGGGATAATTCACCCCTCCACTTT. Amino acids: CASGEGTRDNSPLHF.

This clone is a singleton in its sample. The chain couples TRBV18 to TRBJ1-3; D remains unclear. Trimming stripped 2 bases from V and 8 bases from J, with 16 bases between. CDR3 size: 15 residues. CDR1 and CDR2 from the germline V gene are KGHSH and LQKENI. CDR3 residues: CASSPTFTESDTIYF. Written as DNA, the CDR3 is TGTGCCAGCTCACCAACGTTCACAGAGTCTGACACCATATATTTT. The full variable domain, completed using reference TRBV18 and TRBJ1-3, is NAGVMQNPRHLVRRRGQEARLRCSPMKGHSHVYWYRQLPEEGLKFMVYLQKENIIDESGMPKERFSAEFPKEGPSILRIQQVVRGDSAAYFCASSPTFTESDTIYFGEGSWLTVV.

In DNA form, the CDR3 reads TGTGCCAGCAGTTTATTTGGATTCAATCAGCCCCAGCATTTT. This sequence encodes CASSLFGFNQPQHF. The rearrangement links TRBV27 to TRBJ1-5; D ambiguous. The CDR3 is 14 residues long. The germline V gene encodes CDR1 MNHEY and CDR2 SMNVEV (reference sequence). V lost 1 base and J 3 bases, leaving 7 bases between the germline ends.

The CDR3 coding sequence is TGTGCCAGTAATTTGGACGGCTACAATGAGCAGTTCTTC. Translating gives CASNLDGYNEQFF. V and J are TRBV19 and TRBJ2-1; D remains unclear. Trimming pared 7 bases from V and 3 bases from J, leaving 10 bases between. The CDR3 has 13 residues. Germline lookup yields CDR1 LNHDA and CDR2 SQIVND (reference sequence).

The chain has TRBV5-6 and TRBJ2-7; the match to TRBD1 covers 9 bases. The V and J ends lost 4 bases and 4 bases, in that order; junction bases with no gene match: 6. Germline-derived CDR1 and CDR2 are SGHDT and YYEEEE. This CDR3 comprises 14 residues. DNA for the CDR3: TGTGCCAGCAGCATATCCGGGACAGGGTACGAGCAGTACTTC. Encoded protein: CASSISGTGYEQYF.

The chain recombines TRBV29-1 with TRBJ1-1; D is unclear. Deletions cut 5 bases from V and 5 bases from J, with 9 bases between. CDR3 length: 11 amino acids. Germline V gene sequence: CDR1 SQVTM, CDR2 ANQGSEA. The DNA of the CDR3 is TGCAGCGTTAAGTCGGGGACTGAAGCTTTCTTT. This codes for CSVKSGTEAFF.

This sequence joins TRBV5-1 and TRBJ1-1, with TRBD1 as a possible D gene (5 bases). The ends were cut back, 5 bases at V and 7 bases at J, with 15 bases in the middle. From germline, CDR1 is SGHRS and CDR2 YFSETQ. The CDR3 length is 13 residues. CDR3 DNA: TGCGCCAGCAGGTCACTGGGGCAGGATGAAGCTTTCTTT. This sequence encodes CASRSLGQDEAFF.

As DNA, the CDR3 is TGTGCCAGCAGCCACGGGGGGAAGGGCACCGGGGAGCTGTTTTTT. It encodes CASSHGGKGTGELFF. The V call is TRBV14, the J call TRBJ2-2, with TRBD2 identical over 7 bases. This CDR3 comprises 15 residues. The trim removed 3 bases at V and 4 bases at J, leaving 5 bases unmatched. CDR1 SGHDN and CDR2 FVKESK come from the germline V gene.